These 13 T cell receptor beta chains came from one sample sequenced in a study of CD8 T cells in ankylosing spondylitis. TCRdb used MiXCR to reprocess the 5' RACE reads, holding one entry per CDR3 protein. The sample lists about 240,000 distinct CDR3 sequences, around 9.1% occurring once. Sequencing was done on a sample of blood, either unsorted or a sorted T cell fraction (not recorded which). These receptors were collected from a male donor with ankylosing spondylitis or in good health (not recorded which).

Details on this clonotype: A much more abundant neighbour one base away suggests this may be a read error. Written as DNA, the CDR3 is TGTGCCAGCAGCCTTCGACAGGAGGACACCGGGGAGCTGTTTTTT. Protein sequence: CASSLRQEDTGELFF. The rearrangement uses TRBV9 and TRBJ2-2; tentatively, D is TRBD1 (6 bases). CDR1 is SGDLS, CDR2 YYNGEE, per germline. This CDR3 region has 15 residues. V was clipped by 4 bases and J by 3 bases, with 13 bases between them.

This clonotype was detected ten times or more. The rearrangement links TRBV5-1 to TRBJ1-4; 7 nucleotides align to TRBD1. Germline CDR1 is SGHRS and CDR2 is YFSETQ. The CDR3 extends over 14 amino acids. The ends lost 3 bases at V and 4 bases at J; junction bases unmatched: 3. This CDR3 is CASSYWDSNEKLFF. CDR3 DNA sequence: TGCGCCAGCAGCTACTGGGACAGTAATGAAAAACTGTTTTTT.

At least ten counts were recorded for this clonotype. The chain employs TRBV20-1 and TRBJ1-2; D gene ambiguous. CDR3 length: 14 residues. CDR1 DFQATT and CDR2 SNEGSKA come from the germline V gene (reference sequence). The V end lost 3 bases, the J end lost 0 bases, and 11 bases lay between the germline ends. The DNA of the CDR3 is TGCAGTGCTAGGGCGGGAGGAGCTAACTATGGCTACACCTTC. Translation: CSARAGGANYGYTF.

This clonotype has ten or more counts. The DNA of the CDR3 is TGTGCCAGCAGCTTACTCAGGGGGCAGGAAGAGACCCAGTACTTC. Translation: CASSLLRGQEETQYF. J is TRBJ2-5 and V is TRBV7-2, with 8 bases lining up with TRBD1. The V gene's germline CDR1 is SGHTA and CDR2 FQGNSA. The CDR3 has 15 residues. The junction had 5 bases not matched to a gene; V was cut back by 2 bases and J by 3 bases.

There are many counts of this clonotype. The V call is TRBV5-1, the J call TRBJ2-7, with a weak D call TRBD2 (6 bases). V was clipped by 4 bases and J by 2 bases, with 22 bases between them. CDR3 length equals 17 residues. Germline CDR1 reads SGHRS; CDR2 reads YFSETQ. The CDR3, as DNA: TGCGCCAGCAGCCCAAAGCTTGGAATCGGGAGCCCCTACGAGCAGTACTTC. It is translated as CASSPKLGIGSPYEQYF. Full variable domain (outside the CDR3, taken from reference TRBV5-1 and TRBJ2-7): KAGVTQTPRYLIKTRGQQVTLSCSPISGHRSVSWYQQTPGQGLQFLFEYFSETQRNKGNFPGRFSGRQFSNSRSEMNVSTLELGDSALYLCASSPKLGIGSPYEQYFGPGTRLTVT.

The sample holds many counts of this clonotype. The V call is TRBV20-1, the J call TRBJ2-1; 9 bases are shared with TRBD1. V lost 4 bases and J lost 2; bases outside the gene matches: 9. The CDR3 has 16 residues. The germline CDR1 and CDR2 sequences are DFQATT and SNEGSKA (reference sequence). The CDR3 nucleotides are TGCAGTGCTACGCGGCCGACAGGGGGACCCTACAATGAGCAGTTCTTC. Its protein is CSATRPTGGPYNEQFF.

This clonotype has ten or more counts. The chain uses TRBV5-1 and TRBJ2-3; 8 positions agree with TRBD1. The CDR3 covers 15 residues. Germline V gene data show CDR1 as SGHRS and CDR2 as YFSETQ. With 4 bases clipped from V and 1 base from J, the junction kept 5 bases outside the gene matches. CDR3 sequence reads: CASSAGQGGTDTQYF. The CDR3 DNA reads TGCGCCAGCAGCGCCGGACAGGGTGGCACAGATACGCAGTATTTT.

This clonotype came up many times. The chain combines TRBV5-1 with TRBJ1-1; tentative D call: TRBD1 (6 bases). The CDR3 covers 20 residues. Trimming stripped 0 bases from V and 6 bases from J, with 30 bases between. Germline-derived CDR1 and CDR2 are SGHRS and YFSETQ. The CDR3 is CASSLGERGGKINPRAEAFF. The CDR3 bases are TGCGCCAGCAGCTTGGGGGAGAGAGGGGGTAAAATAAACCCGCGCGCTGAAGCTTTCTTT. The full variable domain, rest sourced from reference TRBV5-1 and TRBJ1-1, is KAGVTQTPRYLIKTRGQQVTLSCSPISGHRSVSWYQQTPGQGLQFLFEYFSETQRNKGNFPGRFSGRQFSNSRSEMNVSTLELGDSALYLCASSLGERGGKINPRAEAFFGQGTRLTVV.

This clonotype was seen repeatedly, ten times or more. The CDR3 DNA sequence: TGTGCCAGCAGCCGTACAGGGGGCCAGGATGGCTACACCTTC. Translating gives CASSRTGGQDGYTF. The gene calls are TRBV7-3 and TRBJ1-2; 9 bases fit TRBD1. Losses at the gene ends were 5 bases for V and 6 bases for J; bases not matched to a gene: 7. Looked up from germline, CDR1 is SGHTA and CDR2 is FQGTGA. The CDR3 is 14 amino acids.

The chain joins TRBV12-3 or TRBV12-4 to TRBJ1-1; the match to TRBD1 covers 7 bases. V dropped 6 bases and J dropped 2; count of bases not matched to a gene: 9. The CDR3 covers 15 residues. DNA of the CDR3: TGTGCCAGCAGCCCAGGACAGGTCATAAACACTGAAGCTTTCTTT. Protein product: CASSPGQVINTEAFF.

This clonotype has ten or more counts. The rearrangement joins TRBV5-4 to TRBJ2-3; a weak D match, TRBD1 (5 bases). The CDR3 sequence is 15 residues long. Trimming removed 2 bases at V and 0 bases at J, with 10 bases between. Germline V gives CDR1 SGHNT, CDR2 YYREEE (reference sequence). CDR3 coding DNA: TGTGCCAGCAGCTTCGACAGAGGTAGCACAGATACGCAGTATTTT. Translation gives CASSFDRGSTDTQYF.

The genes are TRBV30 and TRBJ2-7; 7 bases are a match to TRBD1. The CDR3 consists of 14 residues. V gave up 2 bases and J gave up 8 bases; unmatched junction bases: 12. CDR1 and CDR2 from the germline V gene are GTSNPN and SVGIG (reference sequence). The CDR3 loop reads CAWSTSRDSKKQYF. As DNA, the CDR3 is TGTGCCTGGAGTACCTCCCGGGACAGTAAGAAGCAGTACTTC.

The sample holds many counts of this clonotype. The rearrangement links TRBV7-2 to TRBJ2-1, with D perhaps matching TRBD2 (5 bases). The ends were cut back, 5 bases at V and 9 bases at J, with 20 bases in the middle. The germline gives CDR1 SGHTA, CDR2 FQGNSA. The CDR3 totals 15 residues. The DNA of the CDR3 is TGTGCCAGCAGCAGGGATATTGGCCCACGGGGTGAGCAGTTCTTC. Its translation: CASSRDIGPRGEQFF. The full variable domain, in which reference TRBV7-2 and TRBJ2-1 provide the parts outside the CDR3, is GAGVSQSPSNKVTEKGKDVELRCDPISGHTALYWYRQSLGQGLEFLIYFQGNSAPDKSGLPSDRFSAERTGGSVSTLTIQRTQQEDSAVYLCASSRDIGPRGEQFFGPGTRLTVL.